A single sample is the source of the 6 T cell receptor beta chains below, sequenced in a study of immune evolution from preneoplasia to lung adenocarcinoma. Method: immunoSEQ multiplex PCR; TCRdb's copy keeps in-frame clones and lacks some. The profile covers about 41,000 clones, with around 85% appearing a single time and less than 6% taken by the ten largest. Sequencing was performed on FFPE invasive lung adenocarcinoma tissue. Source of these receptors: a person in their sixties or seventies with lung adenocarcinoma.

The gene calls are TRBV10-3 and TRBJ2-2; D is uncertain. CDR1 is ENHRY, CDR2 SYGVKD, per germline. The CDR3 is 11 residues long. V was shortened by 11 bases and J by 6 bases, with 10 bases between the two germline ends. The DNA for the CDR3 is TGTGCCGTATATGGCGCCGGGGAGCTGTTTTTT. Translated: CAVYGAGELFF.

The chain joins TRBV6-5 to TRBJ2-3; D is undetermined. Germline assignment: CDR1 MNHEY and CDR2 SVGAGI. CDR3 length: 15 residues. The V gene lost 10 bases and the J gene lost 0 bases, with 17 bases spanning the gap. As DNA, the CDR3 is TGTGCCACCCGGATGGGTCTCCCTAGCACAGATACGCAGTATTTT. It specifies CATRMGLPSTDTQYF.

The V call is TRBV25-1, the J call TRBJ2-7; the D gene is possibly TRBD2 (6 bases). The V and J ends lost 7 bases and 7 bases respectively, with 20 bases between them. CDR1 MGHDK and CDR2 SYGVNS come from the germline V gene. The CDR3 extends over 14 amino acids. This chain's CDR3 is CASIEGGTPGEQYF. The CDR3 nucleotides read TGTGCCAGCATAGAAGGAGGGACCCCCGGGGAGCAGTACTTC.

The chain recombines TRBV9 with TRBJ2-7; D is perhaps TRBD1 (5 bases). The V end lost 0 bases, the J end lost 4 bases, and 14 bases lay between the germline ends. CDR1 is SGDLS, CDR2 YYNGEE, per germline. This CDR3 is 15 amino acids long. In DNA form, the CDR3 reads TGTGCCAGCAGCGTAGGGCCAGGGAAGTCTTACGAGCAGTACTTC. Its protein is CASSVGPGKSYEQYF.

To note about this clone: The identical CDR3 is also encoded by other nucleotide sequences in the sample. The chain is built from TRBV29-1 and TRBJ2-3; 8 bases line up with TRBD1. J lost 0 bases, V lost 0 bases, and 5 bases had no gene match. The germline V gene encodes CDR1 SQVTM and CDR2 ANQGSEA. The CDR3 extends over 16 amino acids. In DNA, the CDR3 is TGCAGCGTTGAAGATCCAACAGGGGGAAGCACAGATACGCAGTATTTT. Translating it yields CSVEDPTGGSTDTQYF.

This clone was recorded once. The chain links TRBV9 to TRBJ2-2; tentative D call: TRBD2 (6 bases). This CDR3 spans 17 amino acids. With 1 base removed from V and 7 bases from J, the gap between germline ends came to 20 bases. The germline gives CDR1 SGDLS, CDR2 YYNGEE. For the CDR3, the DNA is TGTGCCAGCAGCGTACATGGAACCGGGAGAAAGGGCGGGGAGCTGTTTTTT. It encodes CASSVHGTGRKGGELFF. The full variable domain, with the rest looked up from reference TRBV9 and TRBJ2-2, is DSGVTQTPKHLITATGQRVTLRCSPRSGDLSVYWYQQSLDQGLQFLIQYYNGEERAKGNILERFSAQQFPDLHSELNLSSLELGDSALYFCASSVHGTGRKGGELFFGEGSRLTVL.